The rows below give T cell receptor beta chains drawn from one sample of a study of control samples from healthy donors and cancer patients. Sequencing used immunoSEQ multiplex PCR; TCRdb keeps in-frame clones, though not all of them. Of fewer than 120,000 clones in the sample, more than 75% were seen once. Sequencing was performed on PBMCs. These receptors came from a woman aged 60 to 75 with lung cancer. The CDR3 runs from the conserved cysteine through the conserved F or W. D genes are given only for firm matches. Size is omitted from some rows. Given values are once, few, many or a class for expanded clones.

J: TRBJ2-1
V: TRBV7-9
size: .
D: TRBD2
DNA: TGTGCCAGCAGCTTCCAAGCGGGGGGGCCAGGTGAGCAGTTCTTC
CDR3: CASSFQAGGPGEQFF

J: TRBJ2-7
V: TRBV5-1
size: .
D: .
DNA: TGCGCCAGCAGCTCCAGGACCGCCAACTACGAGCAGTACTTC
CDR3: CASSSRTANYEQYF

J: TRBJ2-7
V: TRBV24-1
size: few
D: .
DNA: TGTGCCACCCCTTGGGACGGCATTTGTTACGAGCAGTACTTC
CDR3: CATPWDGICYEQYF

J: TRBJ2-7
V: TRBV15
size: once
D: .
DNA: TGTGCCACCAGCAGAGATTTGCCGGGCTTAGAGCAGTACTTC
CDR3: CATSRDLPGLEQYF

J: TRBJ1-1
V: TRBV25-1
size: .
D: .
DNA: TGTGCCAGCAGTGTGGCACAGGACACTGAAGCTTTCTTT
CDR3: CASSVAQDTEAFF

J: TRBJ2-3
V: TRBV28
size: .
D: .
DNA: TGTGCCAGCAGTCCCCGAGGGAGGAGGGGAGATACGCAGTATTTT
CDR3: CASSPRGRRGDTQYF

J: TRBJ2-2
V: TRBV9
size: .
D: .
DNA: TGTGCCAGCAGCGTAGGCCAGGGTACCGGGGAGCTGTTTTTT
CDR3: CASSVGQGTGELFF

J: TRBJ2-7
V: TRBV7-9
size: .
D: TRBD2
DNA: TGTGCCAGCAGCTTCTTTAAGGGACTAGCGGGAGTCAACGAGCAGTACTTC
CDR3: CASSFFKGLAGVNEQYF

J: TRBJ1-1
V: TRBV7-9
size: .
D: .
DNA: TGTGCCAGCAGCTTACACCAAATCGTCACGCCGGGGAACACTGAAGCTTTCTTT
CDR3: CASSLHQIVTPGNTEAFF

J: TRBJ1-2
V: TRBV5-4
size: .
D: .
DNA: TGTGCCAGCAGCTTGCCCAAAACGGGGGCCGCCTATGGCTACACCTTC
CDR3: CASSLPKTGAAYGYTF

J: TRBJ2-5
V: TRBV7-3
size: .
D: .
DNA: TGTGCCAGCAGCTTTAGCCACGCTGAGGAGACCCAGTACTTC
CDR3: CASSFSHAEETQYF

J: TRBJ2-2
V: TRBV11-3
size: few
D: .
DNA: TGTGCCAGCAGCTTAACAGTTCCCGGGGAGCTGTTTTTT
CDR3: CASSLTVPGELFF

J: TRBJ2-1
V: TRBV6-1
size: .
D: .
DNA: TGTGCCAGCAGTGATGGTGGGACAAGTTACAATGAGCAGTTCTTC
CDR3: CASSDGGTSYNEQFF

J: TRBJ2-2
V: TRBV24-1
size: .
D: TRBD1
DNA: TGTGCCACCAGTGATTTGCCGCCGGGACAGGTGGCCGGGGAGCTGTTTTTT
CDR3: CATSDLPPGQVAGELFF

J: TRBJ2-5
V: TRBV25-1
size: .
D: TRBD1
DNA: TGTGCCAGCAGTGATGGACAGGGGCTGTCGACCCAGTACTTC
CDR3: CASSDGQGLSTQYF

J: TRBJ2-1
V: TRBV24-1
size: .
D: TRBD1
DNA: TGTGCCACCAGTGCGGGGACAGGGGTCAACAATGAGCAGTTCTTC
CDR3: CATSAGTGVNNEQFF

J: TRBJ1-5
V: TRBV6-2/TRBV6-3
size: .
D: TRBD1
DNA: TGTGCCAGCAGTTACCCGACCGGACAGGGGAATCAGCCCCAGCATTTT
CDR3: CASSYPTGQGNQPQHF

J: TRBJ1-6
V: TRBV6-2/TRBV6-3
size: .
D: TRBD1
DNA: TGTGCCAGCAGTCGGGGACAGCCGAATTCACCCCTCCACTTT
CDR3: CASSRGQPNSPLHF

J: TRBJ1-4
V: TRBV28
size: .
D: .
DNA: TGTGCCAGCGGTCCCACTACAGGCGCATTTGAAAAACTGTTTTTT
CDR3: CASGPTTGAFEKLFF

J: TRBJ2-7
V: TRBV3-1/TRBV3-2
size: .
D: TRBD2
DNA: TGTGCCAGCAGCCCCCTAGCGGGGGCTGCCTACGAGCAGTACTTC
CDR3: CASSPLAGAAYEQYF

J: TRBJ1-2
V: TRBV27
size: .
D: .
DNA: TGTGCCAGCAGACGGGCAGGCCAAAACTATGGCTACACCTTC
CDR3: CASRRAGQNYGYTF

J: TRBJ2-1
V: TRBV19
size: .
D: TRBD2
DNA: TGTGCCAGTAGTTTTAGCGGGGGGGCCCTTGGTGAGCAGTTCTTC
CDR3: CASSFSGGALGEQFF

J: TRBJ1-1
V: TRBV29-1
size: .
D: TRBD1
DNA: TGCAGCGCCCGAGGGGCAACAGGGGGGGACACTGAAGCTTTCTTT
CDR3: CSARGATGGDTEAFF

J: TRBJ2-1
V: TRBV9
size: .
D: TRBD2
DNA: TGTGCCAGCGGCTGGCGGGGGAGTTCTAATGAGCAGTTCTTC
CDR3: CASGWRGSSNEQFF

J: TRBJ1-4
V: TRBV14
size: .
D: TRBD1
DNA: TGTGCCAGCAGCCAAGCGACAGGGTTCACTAATGAAAAACTGTTTTTT
CDR3: CASSQATGFTNEKLFF

J: TRBJ2-1
V: TRBV7-3
size: few
D: .
DNA: TGTGCCAGCAGCTCCCAGTTGGCAGGTCCATACAATGAGCAGTTCTTC
CDR3: CASSSQLAGPYNEQFF

J: TRBJ1-5
V: TRBV6-6
size: few
D: TRBD1
DNA: TGTGCCAGCAGTTACAGGACAGGGGGCAATCAGCCCCAGCATTTT
CDR3: CASSYRTGGNQPQHF

J: TRBJ1-1
V: TRBV5-1
size: .
D: .
DNA: TGCGCCAGCTCCGGTGGGGGGGTGAACACTGAAGCTTTCTTT
CDR3: CASSGGGVNTEAFF

J: TRBJ2-3
V: TRBV19
size: .
D: .
DNA: TGTGCCAGTAGTATGCCCCCCCGGAGTAGCACAGATACGCAGTATTTT
CDR3: CASSMPPRSSTDTQYF

J: TRBJ1-1
V: TRBV5-4
size: .
D: .
DNA: TGTGCCAGCAGCTTGGAATCAGGGTCCACTGAAGCTTTCTTT
CDR3: CASSLESGSTEAFF

J: TRBJ1-5
V: TRBV30
size: .
D: .
DNA: TGTGCCTGGAGTGTACAGGGCCAGGAGCCCCAGCATTTT
CDR3: CAWSVQGQEPQHF

J: TRBJ2-1
V: TRBV5-1
size: .
D: .
DNA: TGCGCCAGCGGTTCACTGGAGGAATATGAGCAGTTCTTC
CDR3: CASGSLEEYEQFF

J: TRBJ2-1
V: TRBV3-1/TRBV3-2
size: .
D: .
DNA: TGTGCCAGCAGCCAAGGCCGAACTGCCCGGCTGGCGTTCTTC
CDR3: CASSQGRTARLAFF

J: TRBJ1-1
V: TRBV12-5
size: .
D: TRBD1
DNA: TGTGCTAGTGGTTTGGTCCAGGGGGGCACTGAAGCTTTCTTT
CDR3: CASGLVQGGTEAFF

J: TRBJ1-3
V: TRBV24-1
size: .
D: .
DNA: TGTGCCACCAGTGATCCGGACAGCTCTGGAAACACCATATATTTT
CDR3: CATSDPDSSGNTIYF

J: TRBJ2-4
V: TRBV5-5
size: .
D: TRBD2
DNA: TGTGCCAGCAGCTTGGTAGGCGGGGGAGGGAGCGTAGCCAAAAACATTCAGTACTTC
CDR3: CASSLVGGGGSVAKNIQYF

J: TRBJ1-4
V: TRBV2
size: .
D: .
DNA: TGTGCCAGCAGTGAAGGGGGGGCAGGGGATGAAAAACTGTTTTTT
CDR3: CASSEGGAGDEKLFF

J: TRBJ2-2
V: TRBV5-4
size: .
D: TRBD2
DNA: TGTGCCAGCAGCTTGGGGCTAGCGGGAACTACCGGGGAGCTGTTTTTT
CDR3: CASSLGLAGTTGELFF

J: TRBJ1-1
V: TRBV5-6
size: .
D: TRBD1
DNA: TGTGCCAGCAGCTTGAGGACAGGGGGAGTTAACACTGAAGCTTTCTTT
CDR3: CASSLRTGGVNTEAFF

J: TRBJ2-7
V: TRBV3-1/TRBV3-2
size: .
D: .
DNA: TGTGCCAGCAGCCAAGCCTGGTTCGGCGAGCAGTACTTC
CDR3: CASSQAWFGEQYF

J: TRBJ1-5
V: TRBV19
size: .
D: .
DNA: TGTGCCAGTAGTATACGGGAATCTTTGGAACCCCAGCATTTT
CDR3: CASSIRESLEPQHF

J: TRBJ2-2
V: TRBV2
size: .
D: .
DNA: TGTGCCAGCAGTGAAAGTGGGGGCGACACCGGGGAGCTGTTTTTT
CDR3: CASSESGGDTGELFF